The clone carrying this T cell receptor beta chain turned up a few times. The authors deemed Graves' hyperthyroidism stable absent ophthalmopathy progression within 18 months. Lactation, pregnancy, other autoimmune disease or uncontrolled infection led to exclusion of patients. A roughly 10 ml volume of fresh peripheral blood provided the PBMCs. The sample comes from a study of T cells in Graves' hyperthyroidism and ophthalmopathy. Study details: Specimen type is peripheral blood, collected at initial diagnosis prior to any treatment.

Amplified TCR beta CDR3 regions derived from RNA transcripts. First-round RT-PCR targeting the TCR CDR3 was performed with the HTBI primer set. Each CDR3 protein is one row after TCRdb ran MiXCR on the multiplex PCR reads. The table has about 700,000 distinct CDR3 sequences, 13% to 15% seen once. Germline V gene data show CDR1 as DFQATT and CDR2 as SNEGSKA (reference sequence). CDR3 size: 13 residues. V was clipped by 5 bases and J by 4 bases, with 11 bases between them. The receptor comes from a woman aged 18-30 years with Graves' hyperthyroidism. The rearrangement links TRBV20-1 to TRBJ2-2; D is unresolved. The sequencing input was blood. The CDR3 loop is CSAPLTPTGELFF. The CDR3 DNA reads TGCAGTGCTCCTCTGACTCCCACCGGGGAGCTGTTTTTT.